Listed below are T cell receptor beta chains from one sample, sequenced in a study of monozygotic twins with inflammatory bowel disease. TCRdb reprocessed the 5' RACE reads and keeps a single row for each CDR3 protein, giving no DNA. The table for this sample gives about 300,000 distinct CDR3 sequences. The sample was blood. These receptors originate from a human donor with ulcerative colitis or Crohn's disease, or a healthy co-twin of an affected twin (not recorded which). CDR3s include the opening cysteine and the closing phenylalanine or tryptophan.

V gene	J gene	CDR3 length	CDR3 protein
TRBV29-1	TRBJ2-1	16	CSVEDIGRESYNEQFF
TRBV6-2/TRBV6-3	TRBJ2-7	14	CASTIRDYIYEQYF
TRBV7-3	TRBJ1-1	11	CASSFGGAAFF
TRBV9	TRBJ1-1	14	CASSVAGYGPEAFF
TRBV12-3/TRBV12-4	TRBJ2-7	12	CASSFFKWARYF
TRBV9	TRBJ2-7	17	CASSEPLGLAGSYEQYF
TRBV6-1	TRBJ2-5	14	CASSEGNNQETQYF
TRBV10-1	TRBJ2-1	20	CASSELRTSGRAGSYNEQFF
TRBV4-2	TRBJ2-1	16	CASSQAQLAGYNEQFF
TRBV7-2	TRBJ1-4	16	CASSLSTGGAREKLFF
TRBV29-1	TRBJ2-7	11	CSVEDTYEQYF
TRBV6-6	TRBJ2-5	13	CASQDLLQETQYF
TRBV28	TRBJ2-7	11	CASKGLYEQYF
TRBV28	TRBJ2-7	18	CASSSPRGQGRGSYEQYF
TRBV5-1	TRBJ2-3	14	CASSLSRDTDTQYF
TRBV5-5	TRBJ2-3	18	CASSFGTSGGLYTDTQYF
TRBV5-6	TRBJ2-1	13	CASRLAGVAEQFF
TRBV6-2/TRBV6-3	TRBJ2-7	20	CASSYRKFRTSGRYSYEQYF
TRBV12-3/TRBV12-4	TRBJ1-2	12	CASSLDRGGYTF
TRBV28	TRBJ2-3	15	CASSGTGGFTDTQYF
TRBV7-9	TRBJ2-5	13	CASSLAEIMAQYF
TRBV19	TRBJ2-2	16	CASSIPGQLNTGELFF
TRBV4-3	TRBJ2-5	13	CASSQAGSETQYF
TRBV10-2	TRBJ2-4	13	CASSLGLKNIQYF
TRBV20-1	TRBJ2-7	14	CSAESGLATYEQYF
TRBV10-3	TRBJ2-6	18	CAISESSRGSAGANVLTF
TRBV5-1	TRBJ2-2	15	CASSLDFTAPGELFF
TRBV27	TRBJ1-6	17	CASSLHSLPATNSPLHF
TRBV12-3/TRBV12-4	TRBJ2-1	12	CASSFRRNEQFF
TRBV30	TRBJ1-6	13	CAWNRQGFPPLHF
TRBV15	TRBJ2-7	13	CATSTSGTYEQYF
TRBV4-1	TRBJ1-4	17	CASSPGKQGATNEKLFF
TRBV10-3	TRBJ2-1	15	CAISELPGGYNEQFF
TRBV7-2	TRBJ2-7	12	CASSSAPYEQYF
TRBV30	TRBJ2-5	15	CAWSVATPLQETQYF
TRBV6-1	TRBJ2-7	13	CASSDWTAYEQYF
TRBV5-1	TRBJ2-5	15	CASSLTRATIETQYF
TRBV6-2/TRBV6-3	TRBJ2-7	12	CASTTTSGRKYF